This TCR beta chain was found in a study of T cell changes during pregnancy in multiple sclerosis. Germline-derived CDR1 and CDR2 are SGHDT and YYEEEE. This CDR3 contains 15 residues. Trimming left V 1 base short and J 0 bases short, with 5 bases between. The repertoire was sequenced with immunoSEQ multiplex PCR; TCRdb's copy has only in-frame clones and lacks some. The table records some 60,000 clones, roughly 91% of them present only once. The TCR was taken from a female donor with multiple sclerosis, enrolled in a pregnancy study. The V call is TRBV5-6, the J call TRBJ2-6; D might be TRBD2 (5 bases). The sample was peripheral blood, taken before pregnancy. The CDR3 loop reads CASSLRDSGANVLTF. The CDR3 DNA follows: TGTGCCAGCAGCTTGCGGGACTCTGGGGCCAACGTCCTGACTTTC.